This is a list of T cell receptor beta chains from one sample in a study of CD8+ T cells in alopecia areata. TCRdb's table, derived via immunoSEQ multiplex PCR, lists solely in-frame clones and lacks some. The data show about 210,000 clones, less than 65% seen once. Sequenced material: CD4+ T cells sorted from blood, taken at week 4, from a patient treated with tofacitinib. The receptors were gathered from a human donor with alopecia areata. Both conserved end residues are part of each CDR3. Each record gives: CDR3 length, J gene, D gene, clone size, V gene, CDR3 protein, CDR3 DNA. A D gene is named only where the DNA matches it firmly. Where a row states a size, it is once, few, many or the class of an expanded clone; other rows omit it.

13	TRBJ2-3	TRBD1	few	TRBV10-3	CAIWTGGQDTQYF	TGTGCCATATGGACAGGGGGCCAGGATACGCAGTATTTT
13	TRBJ1-4	NA	NA	TRBV9	CASSRVGAEKLFF	TGTGCCAGCAGCCGGGTGGGGGCGGAAAAACTGTTTTTT
15	TRBJ2-5	TRBD1	NA	TRBV5-1	CASSLEGTVQETQYF	TGCGCCAGCAGCTTGGAAGGGACAGTCCAAGAGACCCAGTACTTC
15	TRBJ2-7	TRBD1	NA	TRBV11-2	CASRSLGDRVGEQYF	TGTGCCAGCAGATCCCTCGGGGACAGGGTCGGCGAGCAGTACTTC
13	TRBJ1-1	NA	few	TRBV4-2	CASSRTGSTEAFF	TGTGCCAGCAGTCGTACAGGGAGCACTGAAGCTTTCTTT
19	TRBJ2-6	TRBD1	NA	TRBV4-3	CASSQTGGSPFSGANVLTF	TGCGCCAGCAGCCAAACAGGGGGCAGCCCCTTCTCTGGGGCCAACGTCCTGACTTTC
15	TRBJ1-4	TRBD1	NA	TRBV27	CASSNSGTVNEKLFF	TGTGCCAGCAGTAATTCCGGGACAGTTAATGAAAAACTGTTTTTT
15	TRBJ1-2	NA	NA	TRBV4-3	CASSQARGVLYGYTF	TGCGCCAGCAGCCAAGCGAGAGGGGTTCTCTATGGCTACACCTTC
11	TRBJ2-5	NA	few	TRBV20-1	CSAPRGETQYF	TGCAGTGCCCCGAGGGGGGAGACCCAGTACTTC
13	TRBJ2-6	NA	NA	TRBV29-1	CSGRESGANVLTF	TGCAGCGGCAGGGAATCCGGGGCCAACGTCCTGACTTTC
15	TRBJ2-6	NA	few	TRBV9	CASSGYEGRANVLTF	TGTGCCAGCAGCGGTTACGAGGGAAGAGCCAACGTCCTGACTTTC
13	TRBJ1-2	NA	NA	TRBV29-1	CSVGGGVGYGYTF	TGCAGCGTTGGGGGAGGGGTAGGCTATGGCTACACCTTC
16	TRBJ2-2	NA	NA	TRBV5-1	CASSLGRTDNTGELFF	TGCGCCAGCAGCTTGGGGCGGACAGACAACACCGGGGAGCTGTTTTTT
14	TRBJ2-1	NA	few	TRBV6-1	CASSESTVGTEQFF	TGTGCCAGCAGTGAGTCGACCGTGGGGACTGAGCAGTTCTTC
13	TRBJ1-6	NA	NA	TRBV6-5	CASSSPSNSPLHF	TGTGCCAGCAGTTCGCCGTCTAATTCACCCCTCCACTTT
14	TRBJ2-1	NA	NA	TRBV4-3	CASSQEGRANEQFF	TGCGCCAGCAGCCAAGAAGGACGGGCCAATGAGCAGTTCTTC
16	TRBJ1-5	NA	NA	TRBV4-1	CASSRSPAESNQPQHF	TGCGCCAGCAGCCGTAGCCCAGCAGAAAGCAATCAGCCCCAGCATTTT
13	TRBJ1-4	TRBD1	few	TRBV30	CACSGQGNEKLFF	TGTGCCTGCTCGGGACAGGGGAATGAAAAACTGTTTTTT
16	TRBJ1-6	TRBD1	NA	TRBV4-1	CASSQDRDRSNSPLHF	TGCGCCAGCAGCCAAGACAGGGACAGGAGTAATTCACCCCTCCACTTT
15	TRBJ2-7	TRBD1	NA	TRBV29-1	CSATEGQLFSYEQYF	TGCAGCGCAACCGAGGGACAGCTTTTCTCCTACGAGCAGTACTTC
15	TRBJ2-1	TRBD1	NA	TRBV5-4	CASSGDRGTYNEQFF	TGTGCCAGCAGCGGGGACAGGGGGACCTACAATGAGCAGTTCTTC
13	TRBJ1-1	NA	NA	TRBV2	CASRGFGNTEAFF	TGTGCCAGCAGAGGATTCGGAAACACTGAAGCTTTCTTT
17	TRBJ2-1	TRBD2	NA	TRBV4-2	CASSQEAERGVYNEQFF	TGTGCCAGCAGCCAAGAGGCGGAGCGGGGGGTCTACAATGAGCAGTTCTTC
12	TRBJ1-2	NA	NA	TRBV6-1	CASRFPNYGYTF	TGTGCCAGCAGATTCCCAAACTATGGCTACACCTTC
15	TRBJ2-5	NA	NA	TRBV6-5	CASTSTGRGTETQYF	TGTGCCAGCACCTCCACAGGGAGGGGTACAGAGACCCAGTACTTC
12	TRBJ2-7	NA	once	TRBV30	CAWTEGGNEQYF	TGTGCCTGGACAGAAGGGGGGAACGAGCAGTACTTC
14	TRBJ1-2	TRBD1	NA	TRBV30	CAWSRAGGAGGYTF	TGTGCCTGGAGTCGGGCAGGGGGCGCGGGCGGCTACACCTTC
19	TRBJ1-2	NA	NA	TRBV4-3	CASSQVYVGGSTTNYGYTF	TGCGCCAGCAGCCAAGTTTATGTTGGGGGATCCACCACTAACTATGGCTACACCTTC
14	TRBJ2-7	TRBD1	NA	TRBV9	CASTVGGQGSEQYF	TGTGCCAGCACGGTCGGGGGACAGGGCTCCGAGCAGTACTTC
14	TRBJ1-2	NA	NA	TRBV30	CAWSNKGQTIGYTF	TGTGCCTGGAGCAACAAGGGACAAACGATTGGCTACACCTTC
13	TRBJ1-1	NA	NA	TRBV18	CASSPDMNTEAFF	TGTGCCAGCTCCCCGGACATGAACACTGAAGCTTTCTTT
17	TRBJ2-2	TRBD2	NA	TRBV5-6	CASSRGSGESGGGELFF	TGTGCCAGCAGCCGGGGTAGCGGGGAGTCGGGAGGCGGGGAGCTGTTTTTT
12	TRBJ2-1	NA	NA	TRBV4-1	CASSQEVGEQFF	TGCGCCAGCAGCCAAGAGGTGGGTGAGCAGTTCTTC
14	TRBJ1-2	NA	few	TRBV7-2	CASSPRIELDGYTF	TGTGCCAGCAGCCCCCGGATCGAACTCGATGGCTACACCTTC
14	TRBJ1-1	TRBD1	many	TRBV2	CASSEQGQGDEAFF	TGTGCCAGCAGTGAACAAGGACAGGGGGATGAGGCTTTCTTT
13	TRBJ1-1	NA	NA	TRBV30	CAGYRVLNTEAFF	TGTGCCGGATACCGGGTATTGAACACTGAAGCTTTCTTT
13	TRBJ1-1	NA	few	TRBV11-2	CASNQGRNTEAFF	TGTGCCAGCAATCAGGGAAGGAACACTGAAGCTTTCTTT
11	TRBJ2-1	NA	NA	TRBV30	CAWSRSEAWFF	TGTGCCTGGAGTCGTAGCGAGGCGTGGTTCTTC
14	TRBJ1-6	NA	NA	TRBV7-2	CASSQPGLNSPLHF	TGTGCCAGCAGCCAACCGGGCCTGAATTCACCCCTCCACTTT
11	TRBJ2-7	NA	NA	TRBV14	CASSHTYEQYF	TGTGCCAGCAGCCATACCTACGAGCAGTACTTC
13	TRBJ1-1	NA	NA	TRBV6-1	CASREQGRTEAFF	TGTGCCAGCAGGGAACAGGGACGCACTGAAGCTTTCTTT
15	TRBJ1-1	NA	NA	TRBV4-1	CASRLVGRLNTEAFF	TGCGCCAGCAGACTTGTCGGCAGGCTGAACACTGAAGCTTTCTTT
15	TRBJ1-6	NA	NA	TRBV2	CASGLGGSYNSPLHF	TGTGCCAGCGGTTTGGGGGGCTCCTATAATTCACCCCTCCACTTT
18	TRBJ2-5	TRBD2	NA	TRBV10-2	CASAKPLAGVATQETQYF	TGCGCCAGCGCAAAACCACTAGCGGGGGTCGCCACACAAGAGACCCAGTACTTC
15	TRBJ1-2	NA	NA	TRBV4-2	CASSLGPDSNYGYTF	TGTGCCAGCAGCCTCGGACCGGACAGTAACTATGGCTACACCTTC
14	TRBJ2-7	TRBD2	NA	TRBV6-5	CASSHRVGEGEQYF	TGTGCCAGCAGTCATCGCGTTGGGGAGGGCGAGCAGTACTTC